A single sample is the source of the 28 T cell receptor beta chains below, sequenced in a study of cytomegalovirus exposure and HLA in healthy donors. In the PCR, 60 Vbeta and 13 Jbeta primers were used. Produced via immunoSEQ multiplex PCR; TCRdb's table is partial and in-frame only. The sample has some 50,000 clones; about 72% are singletons. Sample: PBMCs. These receptors all stem from a man aged 30 to 39 in good health and CMV-seronegative.

This clone came up a few times. The chain uses TRBV5-4 and TRBJ2-3; the match to TRBD2 covers 14 bases. The CDR3 runs 18 residues. Trimming removed 4 bases from V and 0 bases from J; junction bases left unmatched: 7. CDR1 and CDR2 (germline): SGHNT, YYREEE (reference sequence). The CDR3 here is CASSGTSGSNPSTDTQYF. The CDR3 DNA follows: TGTGCCAGCAGCGGGACTAGCGGGAGTAATCCTAGCACAGATACGCAGTATTTT.

The chain links TRBV2 to TRBJ2-2; D possibly corresponds to TRBD2 (6 bases). The CDR3 runs 11 residues. V was pared by 10 bases and J by 10 bases, with 13 bases between. Per germline, CDR1 SNHLY and CDR2 FYNNEI. CDR3 DNA: TGTGCCACCCAGGAGGGGCCGGAGCTGTTTTTT. This gives the protein CATQEGPELFF.

The CDR3 loop is CATSRAAGVSSNEQFF. CDR3 in DNA: TGTGCCACCAGCAGAGCGGCGGGAGTATCTTCCAATGAGCAGTTCTTC. The rearrangement joins TRBV15 to TRBJ2-1; 7 bases match TRBD2. V dropped 1 base and J dropped 6; count of bases not matched to a gene: 9. Germline V gene lookup returns CDR1 LNHNV and CDR2 YYDKDF (reference sequence). The CDR3 is 16 residues long.

V is TRBV7-6 and J is TRBJ1-1; D uncertain. This CDR3 has 15 residues. CDR1 SGHVS and CDR2 FNYEAQ come from the germline V gene. V lost 1 base, J lost 7 bases, and 16 bases lay in between. The CDR3, as DNA: TGTGCCAGCAGCTTAGTGGGCCTTGGGAGGAGTGAAGCTTTCTTT. Its translation is CASSLVGLGRSEAFF.

The rearrangement joins TRBV6-1 to TRBJ2-7, with D possibly being TRBD1 (5 bases). Trimming removed 1 base from V and 6 bases from J, with 10 bases in between. The length of the CDR3 is 13 residues. Germline values: CDR1 MNHNS, CDR2 SASEGT. The CDR3 DNA follows: TGTGCCAGCAGTGAAGTCTGGGGCGGCGAGCAGTACTTC. Amino acid sequence: CASSEVWGGEQYF.

V is TRBV14 and J is TRBJ1-3; weak D call: TRBD1 (5 bases). V gave up 1 base and J gave up 4 bases, with 11 bases separating them. The CDR3 extends over 15 amino acids. Germline V gives CDR1 SGHDN, CDR2 FVKESK. CDR3 DNA: TGTGCCAGCAGCCAAGGTCTAAGGACAGGAAACACCATATATTTT. This sequence encodes CASSQGLRTGNTIYF.

V gene TRBV11-2 combines with J gene TRBJ1-3, with 9 bases fitting TRBD1. The germline CDR1 and CDR2 sequences are SGHAT and FQNNGV. The junction had 3 bases not matched to a gene; V was cut back by 2 bases and J by 4 bases. The length of the CDR3 is 15 residues. CDR3 DNA sequence: TGTGCCAGCAGCTTATACAGGGGGCTGGGAAACACCATATATTTT. It encodes CASSLYRGLGNTIYF.

V is TRBV7-8 and J is TRBJ1-4; TRBD1 aligns across 8 bases. Germline CDR1 is SGHVS and CDR2 is FQNEAQ. The length of the CDR3 is 17 residues. With V trimmed by 5 bases and J by 0 bases, 8 bases remained unmatched. CDR3 nucleotides: TGTGCCAGCAGCCTTCAGGGGGCGAGGGCAACTAATGAAAAACTGTTTTTT. As protein: CASSLQGARATNEKLFF.

The chain combines TRBV4-2 with TRBJ2-3, with 14 bases that match TRBD2. The CDR3 has 16 amino acids. Per the germline V gene, CDR1 is LGHNA and CDR2 is YNFKEQ. V lost 0 bases, J lost 5 bases, and 1 base stayed unmatched. The CDR3 region has the DNA TGTGCCAGCAGCCAAGAAGGACTAGCGGGAGGAGATACGCAGTATTTT. Protein: CASSQEGLAGGDTQYF.

The rearrangement links TRBV4-1 to TRBJ2-3; the D gene is possibly TRBD2 (6 bases). The CDR3 contains 14 residues. The ends were cut back, 1 base at V and 2 bases at J, with 7 bases in the middle. Germline CDR1 reads MGHRA; CDR2 reads YSYEKL. DNA of the CDR3: TGCGCCAGCAGCCAAGGGGACTTCACAGATACGCAGTATTTT. Translated: CASSQGDFTDTQYF.

This clone has just a few counts. The rearrangement uses TRBV6-1 and TRBJ1-5; D unresolved. Trimming removed 1 base from V and 0 bases from J, with 10 bases in between. The length of the CDR3 is 16 residues. Per germline, CDR1 MNHNS and CDR2 SASEGT. The CDR3 region is CASSEGALPSNQPQHF. The DNA for the CDR3 is TGTGCCAGCAGTGAAGGGGCCCTACCTAGCAATCAGCCCCAGCATTTT.

The rearrangement joins TRBV30 to TRBJ2-5, with 11 positions matching TRBD2. The CDR3 contains 14 residues. Unmatched junction bases numbered 6, after V lost 8 bases and J lost 1 base. CDR1 is GTSNPN and CDR2 is SVGIG in the germline V gene (reference sequence). The CDR3 loop reads CALISGRAQETQYF. In DNA, the CDR3 is TGTGCCCTGATTAGCGGGAGGGCCCAAGAGACCCAGTACTTC.

This clone was counted between two and nine times. J is TRBJ1-1 and V is TRBV6-1; maybe TRBD1 (5 bases). This CDR3 is 15 amino acids long. Per germline, CDR1 MNHNS and CDR2 SASEGT. V was clipped by 2 bases and J by 4 bases, with 14 bases between them. The CDR3 loop is CASSEMAGLGTEAFF. CDR3 coding DNA: TGTGCCAGCAGTGAAATGGCAGGGCTGGGCACTGAAGCTTTCTTT.

This chain uses TRBV7-9 with TRBJ1-4; TRBD1 matches at 9 bases. The germline CDR1 and CDR2 sequences are SEHNR and FQNEAQ (reference sequence). V gave up 5 bases and J gave up 0 bases; unmatched junction bases: 10. This CDR3 is built from 18 residues. The CDR3 is CASSSRGTGTTTNEKLFF. The CDR3 DNA reads as TGTGCCAGCAGCAGCCGAGGGACAGGGACCACAACTAATGAAAAACTGTTTTTT.

Only a few counts were recorded for this clone. The V call is TRBV10-3, the J call TRBJ2-7, with 13 bases identical to TRBD2. V lost 4 bases and J lost 0; bases outside the gene matches: 15. The germline V gene has CDR1 ENHRY and CDR2 SYGVKD. This CDR3 has 20 residues. The CDR3 sequence: CAISGSGAGLAGVSSYEQYF. CDR3 DNA sequence: TGTGCCATCAGTGGGTCTGGGGCAGGACTAGCGGGAGTTAGCTCCTACGAGCAGTACTTC.

This clone was seen a few times. The CDR3 DNA follows: TGCGCCAGCAGCTTGCGGTGGGGGGGGAACACTGAAGCTTTCTTT. Protein: CASSLRWGGNTEAFF. The genes are TRBV5-1 and TRBJ1-1, with D possibly TRBD1 on 5 matching bases. The CDR3 extends over 15 amino acids. Trimming removed 1 base at V and 1 base at J, with 11 bases between. The germline V gene encodes CDR1 SGHRS and CDR2 YFSETQ.

This chain joins TRBV5-8 and TRBJ1-2; TRBD1 might be the D (5 bases). Trimming pared 4 bases from V and 4 bases from J, leaving 11 bases between. The CDR3 spans 13 residues. Germline CDR1 SGHTS, CDR2 YDEGEE. CDR3 nucleotide sequence: TGTGCCAGCAGCCCGGACAAGACCTATGGCTACACCTTC. Amino acid sequence: CASSPDKTYGYTF.

The J gene is TRBJ1-5, the V gene TRBV2; D may be TRBD1 (5 bases). The germline V gene encodes CDR1 SNHLY and CDR2 FYNNEI. This CDR3 is 15 amino acids long. V lost 1 base and J lost 2, with 9 bases in between. The CDR3 here is CASSEGGGGNQPQHF. In nucleotides, the CDR3 is TGTGCCAGCAGTGAAGGGGGCGGGGGCAATCAGCCCCAGCATTTT. The variable domain in full, with the rest retrieved from reference TRBV2 and TRBJ1-5, is EPEVTQTPSHQVTQMGQEVILRCVPISNHLYFYWYRQILGQKVEFLVSFYNNEISEKSEIFDDQFSVERPDGSNFTLKIRSTKLEDSAMYFCASSEGGGGNQPQHFGDGTRLSIL.

J is TRBJ2-3 and V is TRBV19; 7 nucleotides line up with TRBD1. The CDR3 contains 16 residues. Losses at the gene ends were 5 bases for V and 2 bases for J; bases not matched to a gene: 10. Germline-derived CDR1 and CDR2 are LNHDA and SQIVND (reference sequence). CDR3 nucleotide sequence: TGTGCCAGTAGTGACCCGGACAGGCCCAACACAGATACGCAGTATTTT. Protein product: CASSDPDRPNTDTQYF. Based on the CDR3 plus reference TRBV19 and TRBJ2-3, the full variable domain is DGGITQSPKYLFRKEGQNVTLSCEQNLNHDAMYWYRQDPGQGLRLIYYSQIVNDFQKGDIAEGYSVSREKKESFPLTVTSAQKNPTAFYLCASSDPDRPNTDTQYFGPGTRLTVL.

As regards this clone: This specimen includes other DNA sequences encoding the same CDR3. The chain recombines TRBV4-1 with TRBJ2-7, with D perhaps matching TRBD2 (5 bases). This CDR3 is 15 amino acids long. The germline CDR1 and CDR2 sequences are MGHRA and YSYEKL. Trimming pared 1 base from V and 5 bases from J, leaving 15 bases between. The CDR3 DNA follows: TGCGCCAGCAGCCAAGTCTTCACTAGGGCCCACGAGCAGTACTTC. Its translation: CASSQVFTRAHEQYF.

The chain carries TRBV10-3 and TRBJ2-3, with D possibly being TRBD1 (6 bases). V dropped 7 bases and J dropped 3 bases, with 14 bases sitting between them. Germline CDR1 ENHRY, CDR2 SYGVKD. The CDR3 runs 14 residues. CDR3 loop: CAIKGYQGTDTQYF. DNA for the CDR3: TGTGCCATCAAGGGTTACCAGGGGACAGATACGCAGTATTTT.

The J gene is TRBJ2-7, the V gene TRBV5-6; D remains unclear. This CDR3 spans 13 amino acids. V lost 0 bases, J lost 2 bases, and 6 bases lay in between. Per the germline V gene, CDR1 is SGHDT and CDR2 is YYEEEE. CDR3: CASSLGRPYEQYF. Here the CDR3 DNA reads TGTGCCAGCAGCTTGGGCAGGCCCTACGAGCAGTACTTC. The variable domain in full, with the rest retrieved from reference TRBV5-6 and TRBJ2-7, is DAGVTQSPTHLIKTRGQQVTLRCSPKSGHDTVSWYQQALGQGPQFIFQYYEEEERQRGNFPDRFSGHQFPNYSSELNVNALLLGDSALYLCASSLGRPYEQYFGPGTRLTVT.

The rearrangement joins TRBV4-1 to TRBJ1-4; 11 nucleotides align to TRBD1. The CDR3 consists of 14 residues. Trimming cost V 5 bases and J 6 bases; bases outside gene matches: 2. Germline CDR1 and CDR2: MGHRA and YSYEKL. CDR3 coding DNA: TGCGCCAGCAGCGGGACAGGGGGTCATGAAAAACTGTTTTTT. Residues: CASSGTGGHEKLFF.

The chain has TRBV6-5 and TRBJ2-4; 11 nucleotides match TRBD1. V shed 4 bases and J 1 base; nucleotides not matched to a gene: 3. The CDR3 loop spans 16 amino acids. Looked up from germline, CDR1 is MNHEY and CDR2 is SVGAGI. The DNA for the CDR3 is TGTGCCAGCAGTTGGGGACAGGGGGTCGCCAAAAACATTCAGTACTTC. Protein: CASSWGQGVAKNIQYF.

The chain employs TRBV30 and TRBJ2-1; 8 nucleotides match TRBD2. Germline CDR1 and CDR2: GTSNPN and SVGIG (reference sequence). The CDR3 totals 14 residues. V trimming: 3 bases; J trimming: 4 bases; junction bases outside the gene matches: 5. The CDR3 coding sequence is TGTGCCTGGAGACGCGGGAGGACATACAATGAGCAGTTCTTC. Amino acid sequence: CAWRRGRTYNEQFF.

The rearrangement links TRBV29-1 to TRBJ2-7, with 8 nucleotides matching TRBD1. The J segment lost 2 bases and the V segment lost 4 bases, leaving 4 bases of the junction unmatched. Per the germline V gene, CDR1 is SQVTM and CDR2 is ANQGSEA. This CDR3 region has 13 residues. The CDR3 spells CSVVTGGTYEQYF. In DNA form, the CDR3 reads TGCAGCGTTGTAACAGGGGGAACCTACGAGCAGTACTTC.

This chain joins TRBV5-4 and TRBJ2-1; tentative D call: TRBD2 (6 bases). The CDR3 consists of 15 residues. The ends were cut back, 4 bases at V and 6 bases at J, with 17 bases in the middle. CDR1 is SGHNT and CDR2 is YYREEE in the germline V gene (reference sequence). CDR3 amino acids: CASSLGTFSGNEQFF. The CDR3 DNA sequence: TGTGCCAGCAGCCTCGGGACTTTTTCCGGCAATGAGCAGTTCTTC.

This sequence joins TRBV18 and TRBJ2-7, with D maybe TRBD2 (5 bases). The V and J ends lost 6 bases and 6 bases respectively, with 15 bases between them. Germline loops: CDR1 KGHSH, CDR2 LQKENI. The CDR3 spans 13 residues. The CDR3 DNA sequence: TGTGCCAGCTCTGGGAAGGAAACTAGCGAGCAGTACTTC. This translates into CASSGKETSEQYF.